One and the same sample provided the 9 T cell receptor beta chains below, sequenced in a study of cytomegalovirus exposure and HLA in healthy donors. PCR used 60 Vbeta primers and 13 Jbeta primers. The data were produced by immunoSEQ multiplex PCR, yet TCRdb's version contains in-frame clones alone and is incomplete. Of under 150,000 clones detected, just under 80% appear once; the ten largest clones hold roughly 1.5%. Specimen: PBMCs. The receptors were sampled from a woman under 30 in good health and CMV-seronegative.

This clone was seen a handful of times. The chain combines TRBV2 with TRBJ2-7; D perhaps matches TRBD2 (6 bases). V was shortened by 6 bases and J by 2 bases, with 17 bases between the two germline ends. The CDR3 is 15 amino acids. Germline CDR1 and CDR2: SNHLY and FYNNEI. CDR3 coding DNA: TGTGCCAGCAGCGGTGGGGCGGGGAGGACCTACGAGCAGTACTTC. Protein product: CASSGGAGRTYEQYF.

The genes are TRBV29-1 and TRBJ2-6, with TRBD1 identical over 9 bases. CDR1 and CDR2 (germline): SQVTM, ANQGSEA. CDR3 length equals 17 residues. J gave up 1 base and V 8 bases, and 12 bases lay outside the gene matches. The CDR3 sequence is CSLPQGACCSGANVLTF. The CDR3 coding sequence is TGCAGCTTGCCACAGGGGGCGTGTTGTTCTGGGGCCAACGTCCTGACTTTC.

The chain carries TRBV5-1 and TRBJ2-1, with 12 bases aligning to TRBD2. This CDR3 region has 18 residues. Germline loops: CDR1 SGHRS, CDR2 YFSETQ. J gave up 4 bases and V 4 bases, and 12 bases lay outside the gene matches. The CDR3 DNA reads as TGCGCCAGCAGCACACCTAGAGGACTAGCGGGAAAGTACAATGAGCAGTTCTTC. Translation gives CASSTPRGLAGKYNEQFF.

V is TRBV6-5 and J is TRBJ2-2; 7 nucleotides line up with TRBD2. Per the germline V gene, CDR1 is MNHEY and CDR2 is SVGAGI. CDR3 length equals 14 residues. J lost 1 base, V lost 8 bases, and 4 bases had no gene match. The CDR3 sequence: CASLRGRNTGELFF. Here the CDR3 DNA reads TGTGCCAGCCTCCGCGGGAGGAACACCGGGGAGCTGTTTTTT.

The chain has TRBV30 and TRBJ2-1; 9 bases line up with TRBD2. V lost 5 bases to trimming and J lost 9 bases; unmatched junction nucleotides: 14. Germline CDR1 reads GTSNPN; CDR2 reads SVGIG (reference sequence). The CDR3 is 15 residues long. CDR3 region: CAWSARASGIGEQFF. CDR3 coding DNA: TGTGCCTGGTCGGCCAGGGCTAGCGGGATAGGTGAGCAGTTCTTC.

The chain has TRBV7-8 and TRBJ2-3; perhaps TRBD2 as D (6 bases). V gave up 2 bases and J gave up 0 bases, with 9 bases separating them. The CDR3 consists of 15 residues. Germline-derived CDR1 and CDR2 are SGHVS and FQNEAQ. In DNA, the CDR3 is TGTGCCAGCAGCTTACCGGGACTCAGCACAGATACGCAGTATTTT. Translating it yields CASSLPGLSTDTQYF. The whole variable domain, remainder taken from reference TRBV7-8 and TRBJ2-3, is GAGVSQSPRYKVAKRGQDVALRCDPISGHVSLFWYQQALGQGPEFLTYFQNEAQLDKSGLPSDRFFAERPEGSVSTLKIQRTQQEDSAVYLCASSLPGLSTDTQYFGPGTRLTVL.

The V gene is TRBV2, the J gene TRBJ1-6, with D perhaps TRBD1 (5 bases). V lost 7 bases and J 7 bases, leaving 14 bases between the germline ends. CDR1 and CDR2 (germline): SNHLY, FYNNEI. The CDR3 has 14 amino acids. The CDR3 region is CASNFGGRNSPLHF. The CDR3 DNA reads TGTGCCAGCAATTTCGGGGGTCGGAATTCACCCCTCCACTTT.

This chain uses TRBV30 with TRBJ1-2, with D possibly being TRBD1 (6 bases). Germline CDR1 and CDR2: GTSNPN and SVGIG (reference sequence). The CDR3 sequence is 13 residues long. The V end lost 2 bases, the J end lost 4 bases, and 11 bases lay between the germline ends. Written as DNA, the CDR3 is TGTGCCTGGAGTCTACAGGGCTTCTATGGCTACACCTTC. This gives the protein CAWSLQGFYGYTF.

The chain joins TRBV27 to TRBJ2-1, with TRBD2 matching over 7 bases. This CDR3 has 15 residues. CDR1 and CDR2 from the germline V gene are MNHEY and SMNVEV (reference sequence). Trimming took 6 bases from V and 0 from J; bases not matched to a gene: 5. The CDR3 nucleotides read TGTGCCAGCAGCATACTAGCGAACTCCTACAATGAGCAGTTCTTC. Its protein product is CASSILANSYNEQFF.